A single sample gave rise to the 25 T cell receptor beta chains below, sequenced in a study of technical replicates of blood from a handful of donors. Clones were read by immunoSEQ multiplex PCR, and TCRdb kept only the in-frame ones, dropping some. The data hold tens of thousands of clones, with 90% to 95% observed a single time. Sequencing was performed on T cells isolated from PBMCs. These receptors were collected from a human donor in good health.

The J gene is TRBJ2-7, the V gene TRBV27; TRBD2 agrees at 8 bases. The CDR3 is 16 amino acids. CDR1 is MNHEY, CDR2 SMNVEV, per germline (reference sequence). J was trimmed by 4 bases and V by 5 bases; bases with no gene match: 13. The chain's CDR3 is CASSTDRAPGGYEQYF. CDR3 coding DNA: TGTGCCAGCAGTACCGACAGAGCCCCGGGGGGGTACGAGCAGTACTTC.

The rearrangement uses TRBV19 and TRBJ1-1; D is possibly TRBD1 (5 bases). Germline lookup yields CDR1 LNHDA and CDR2 SQIVND (reference sequence). Trimming pared 3 bases from V and 0 bases from J, leaving 14 bases between. CDR3 size: 16 residues. The DNA for the CDR3 is TGTGCCAGTAGTATGGGGAACAGGAAGATGAACACTGAAGCTTTCTTT. It is translated as CASSMGNRKMNTEAFF.

J is TRBJ2-5 and V is TRBV19; tentatively, D is TRBD2 (6 bases). With 6 bases removed from V and 2 bases from J, the gap between germline ends came to 19 bases. There are 16 residues in the CDR3. Per germline, CDR1 LNHDA and CDR2 SQIVND (reference sequence). The CDR3 loop is CASSGRGTNFQETQYF. The DNA of the CDR3 is TGTGCCAGTAGCGGCCGCGGGACCAACTTTCAAGAGACCCAGTACTTC.

The chain is built from TRBV11-3 and TRBJ2-1; D gene uncertain. Between the trimmed V and J ends, which lost 4 bases and 7 bases, there was a span of 5 bases. The CDR3 length is 11 residues. Germline V lookup: CDR1 SGHNT, CDR2 YENEEA. Written as DNA, the CDR3 is TGTGCCAGCAGCTGGAGTAATGAGCAGTTCTTC. Translating it yields CASSWSNEQFF.

V gene TRBV15 combines with J gene TRBJ2-7; 9 nucleotides line up with TRBD1. The CDR3 runs to 17 residues. The germline gives CDR1 LNHNV, CDR2 YYDKDF (reference sequence). V lost 1 base, J lost 3 bases, and 10 bases stayed unmatched. The CDR3: CATSRVPSGTGSYEQYF. CDR3 DNA: TGTGCCACCAGCAGAGTCCCCTCCGGGACAGGGAGCTACGAGCAGTACTTC. The variable domain in full, completed from reference TRBV15 and TRBJ2-7, reads DAMVIQNPRYQVTQFGKPVTLSCSQTLNHNVMYWYQQKSSQAPKLLFHYYDKDFNNEADTPDNFQSRRPNTSFCFLDIRSPGLGDTAMYLCATSRVPSGTGSYEQYFGPGTRLTVT.

The chain employs TRBV6-6 and TRBJ2-7; TRBD1 aligns across 7 bases. The J segment lost 2 bases and the V segment lost 5 bases, leaving 6 bases of the junction unmatched. This CDR3 comprises 14 residues. Germline lookup yields CDR1 MNHNY and CDR2 SVGAGI (reference sequence). CDR3 nucleotide sequence: TGTGCCAGCAGTAGGCTGGGGACAGCCTACGAGCAGTACTTC. Its protein product is CASSRLGTAYEQYF.

The CDR3 bases are TGTGCCAGCAGTCCGGCCTCCGGGACAGGGAATTACGAGCAGTACTTC. Its protein is CASSPASGTGNYEQYF. The chain employs TRBV28 and TRBJ2-7; 9 nucleotides line up with TRBD1. V lost 5 bases to trimming and J lost 4 bases; unmatched junction nucleotides: 12. Germline V CDR1 and CDR2: MDHEN, SYDVKM. This CDR3 region has 16 residues. The full variable domain, with the rest looked up from reference TRBV28 and TRBJ2-7, is DVKVTQSSRYLVKRTGEKVFLECVQDMDHENMFWYRQDPGLGLRLIYFSYDVKMKEKGDIPEGYSVSREKKERFSLILESASTNQTSMYLCASSPASGTGNYEQYFGPGTRLTVT.

The chain links TRBV12-5 to TRBJ2-5; D not resolved. CDR3 size: 15 residues. Per the germline V gene, CDR1 is LGHNT and CDR2 is FRNRAP. The germline V and J ends were trimmed by 3 bases and 1 base, with 12 bases remaining between them. CDR3 DNA sequence: TGTGCTAGTGGTTTTAATGGCCAGTCCCAAGAGACCCAGTACTTC. It codes for CASGFNGQSQETQYF.

The chain joins TRBV7-7 to TRBJ2-2, with TRBD2 identical over 13 bases. Trimming at V came to 3 bases and at J to 6 bases, leaving 10 bases not matched to a gene. Germline V CDR1 and CDR2: SSHAT, FNYEAQ (reference sequence). The CDR3 spans 18 residues. CDR3 protein: CASSLANGLAGAAGELFF. As DNA, the CDR3 is TGTGCCAGCAGCTTGGCAAACGGACTAGCGGGAGCGGCCGGGGAGCTGTTTTTT.

This sequence joins TRBV11-2 and TRBJ2-2, with D maybe TRBD1 (5 bases). Trimming left V 1 base short and J 0 bases short, with 12 bases between. The CDR3 is 17 amino acids. Germline assignment: CDR1 SGHAT and CDR2 FQNNGV. The CDR3 nucleotides are TGTGCCAGCAGCTTAGTTTCCGACAGACCGAACACCGGGGAGCTGTTTTTT. Translation gives CASSLVSDRPNTGELFF.

J is TRBJ2-2 and V is TRBV6-4; 11 nucleotides agree with TRBD1. The V gene end was trimmed by 6 bases and the J gene end by 2 bases; junction bases not matched to a gene: 5. The length of the CDR3 is 16 residues. Germline CDR1 is MRHNA and CDR2 is SNTAGT. In DNA, the CDR3 is TGTGCCAGCAGGCGAGGACAGGGGGCTAACACCGGGGAGCTGTTTTTT. As protein: CASRRGQGANTGELFF.

The chain links TRBV5-1 to TRBJ2-5; D gene unclear. The V and J ends lost 7 bases and 1 base respectively, with 8 bases between them. Germline V gives CDR1 SGHRS, CDR2 YFSETQ. The CDR3 spans 12 residues. CDR3 coding DNA: TGCGCCAGCGCGGTCGGCCAAGAGACCCAGTACTTC. It codes for CASAVGQETQYF.

The rearrangement uses TRBV20-1 and TRBJ1-2; D may be TRBD1 (6 bases). V lost 5 bases and J 5 bases, leaving 9 bases between the germline ends. The germline CDR1 and CDR2 sequences are DFQATT and SNEGSKA (reference sequence). The CDR3 loop spans 11 amino acids. This CDR3 is CSALGQYGYTF. The DNA for the CDR3 is TGCAGTGCTCTCGGACAGTATGGCTACACCTTC.

This clone was observed once. The chain has TRBV11-3 and TRBJ2-2; no clear D gene. The CDR3 is made up of 13 amino acids. The ends were cut back, 2 bases at V and 4 bases at J, with 5 bases in the middle. Germline V gives CDR1 SGHNT, CDR2 YENEEA. The CDR3 nucleotides are TGTGCCAGCAGCTTATCCCTCACCGGGGAGCTGTTTTTT. This gives the protein CASSLSLTGELFF.

V and J are TRBV10-2 and TRBJ2-1; the match to TRBD2 covers 12 bases. Germline V gene sequence: CDR1 WSHSY, CDR2 SAAADI. Losses at the gene ends were 4 bases for V and 7 bases for J; bases not matched to a gene: 2. The CDR3 loop spans 14 amino acids. Written as DNA, the CDR3 is TGCGCCAGCAGTGGGCTAGCGGGAGGGAATGAGCAGTTCTTC. Amino acids: CASSGLAGGNEQFF.

The chain is built from TRBV5-1 and TRBJ2-6; 8 bases are shared with TRBD1. Germline V CDR1 and CDR2: SGHRS, YFSETQ. V was pared by 2 bases and J by 0 bases, with 7 bases of the junction left unmatched. This CDR3 is built from 18 residues. The CDR3 here is CASSLRTGWASGANVLTF. The CDR3 DNA follows: TGCGCCAGCAGCTTAAGGACAGGGTGGGCCTCTGGGGCCAACGTCCTGACTTTC.

The chain carries TRBV27 and TRBJ2-7; 8 bases align to TRBD1. Germline V lookup: CDR1 MNHEY, CDR2 SMNVEV (reference sequence). The CDR3 is 16 amino acids. This chain's CDR3 is CSTWDRKPSRDYEQYF. CDR3 bases: TGTTCTACGTGGGACAGGAAACCCAGTCGGGACTACGAGCAGTACTTC.

This rearrangement joins TRBV19 to TRBJ2-7, with TRBD1 identical over 7 bases. The length of the CDR3 is 17 residues. V shed 3 bases, J shed 3 bases, and the junction held 14 bases outside the gene matches. Looked up from germline, CDR1 is LNHDA and CDR2 is SQIVND (reference sequence). CDR3 amino acids: CASSMVRQGYIGYEQYF. The DNA for the CDR3 is TGTGCCAGTAGTATGGTTCGACAGGGCTATATTGGCTACGAGCAGTACTTC.

The CDR3 DNA sequence: TGTGCCAGCAGCTTTCGAGTCCCGGAGCTGTTTTTT. Its translation is CASSFRVPELFF. The rearrangement links TRBV12-1 to TRBJ1-4. TRBJ2-2 matches the DNA end more closely, so the J call is doubtful. TRBV12-1 is tagged as a pseudogene. This CDR3 is built from 12 residues.

V and J are TRBV6-6 and TRBJ2-2, with D hard to call. Germline CDR1 is MNHNY and CDR2 is SVGAGI (reference sequence). V dropped 2 bases and J dropped 0 bases, with 10 bases sitting between them. The CDR3 sequence is 16 residues long. CDR3 coding DNA: TGTGCCAGCAGTTACGATGACTGGGCGAACACCGGGGAGCTGTTTTTT. Protein product: CASSYDDWANTGELFF.

The V call is TRBV5-1, the J call TRBJ2-1; 8 bases are shared with TRBD2. V gave up 0 bases and J gave up 0 bases; unmatched junction bases: 2. This CDR3 spans 16 amino acids. Germline CDR1 and CDR2: SGHRS and YFSETQ. The CDR3 spells CASSLVAGNSYNEQFF. The CDR3 DNA sequence: TGCGCCAGCAGCTTGGTAGCGGGAAACTCCTACAATGAGCAGTTCTTC.

The chain has TRBV29-1 and TRBJ2-7; no definite D call. Germline loops: CDR1 SQVTM, CDR2 ANQGSEA. The CDR3 has 12 residues. V was trimmed by 4 bases and J by 3 bases, leaving 10 bases between them. DNA of the CDR3: TGCAGCGTTGCCCCCGGCGGCTACGAGCAGTACTTC. This translates into CSVAPGGYEQYF.

This clone was detected once. The chain carries TRBV10-3 and TRBJ2-1; TRBD2 aligns across 13 bases. The CDR3 contains 17 residues. From germline, CDR1 is ENHRY and CDR2 SYGVKD. V was clipped by 10 bases and J by 3 bases; unmatched bases: 12. CDR3 region: CATQDSGTSGNYNEQFF. In DNA, the CDR3 is TGTGCCACGCAAGACTCAGGGACTAGCGGGAACTACAATGAGCAGTTCTTC.

The chain combines TRBV7-9 with TRBJ2-1; TRBD2 agrees at 15 bases. CDR3 length: 15 amino acids. Germline CDR1 and CDR2: SEHNR and FQNEAQ (reference sequence). Trimming at V came to 6 bases and at J to 8 bases, leaving 5 bases not matched to a gene. This chain's CDR3 is CASRGLAGGIDEQFF. The CDR3 DNA reads as TGTGCCAGCAGGGGACTAGCGGGAGGAATAGATGAGCAGTTCTTC. Full variable domain (rest looked up from reference TRBV7-9 and TRBJ2-1): DTGVSQNPRHKITKRGQNVTFRCDPISEHNRLYWYRQTLGQGPEFLTYFQNEAQLEKSRLLSDRFSAERPKGSFSTLEIQRTEQGDSAMYLCASRGLAGGIDEQFFGPGTRLTVL.

The CDR3 DNA is TGTGCCAGCACCATGGGCCTTAATGAAAAACTGTTTTTT. Translating gives CASTMGLNEKLFF. The rearrangement uses TRBV11-1 and TRBJ1-4; D call uncertain. CDR3 length: 13 residues. Trimming shortened V by 7 bases and J by 4 bases, and 10 bases separated the two germline ends. Germline-derived CDR1 and CDR2 are SGHAT and FQDESV (reference sequence).